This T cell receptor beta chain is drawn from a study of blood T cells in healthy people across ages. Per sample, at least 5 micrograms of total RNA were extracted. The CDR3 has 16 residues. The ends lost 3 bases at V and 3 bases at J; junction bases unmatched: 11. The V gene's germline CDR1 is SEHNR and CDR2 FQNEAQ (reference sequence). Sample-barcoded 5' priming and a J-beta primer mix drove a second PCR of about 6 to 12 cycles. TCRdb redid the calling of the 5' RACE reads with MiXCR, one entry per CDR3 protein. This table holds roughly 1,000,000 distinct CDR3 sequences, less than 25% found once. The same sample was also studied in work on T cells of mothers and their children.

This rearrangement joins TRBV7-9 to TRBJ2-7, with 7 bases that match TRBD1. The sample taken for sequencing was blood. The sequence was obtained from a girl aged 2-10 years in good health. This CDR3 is CASSFNPRQGYYEQYF. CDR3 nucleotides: TGTGCCAGCAGCTTCAACCCCCGACAGGGCTACTACGAGCAGTACTTC.